The 18 T cell receptor beta chains below were found in one sample sequenced in a study of blood T cell repertoires in COVID-19. This table comes from immunoSEQ multiplex PCR, and its TCRdb copy is limited to in-frame clones, with some not included. Among approximately 220,000 clones, roughly 82% were seen once, and the ten largest hold about 4.8%. The sequenced material came from peripheral blood. These receptors all stem from a woman in her 70s with acute or convalescent COVID-19.

The rearrangement uses TRBV4-3 and TRBJ2-3; perhaps TRBD2 as D (5 bases). The CDR3 loop spans 16 amino acids. The ends were cut back, 2 bases at V and 4 bases at J, with 16 bases in the middle. The germline CDR1 and CDR2 sequences are LGHNA and YSLEER. CDR3 nucleotides: TGCGCCAGCAGCCAACTAACAAGCCCGGAGGCAGATACGCAGTATTTT. Translating gives CASSQLTSPEADTQYF.

The V and J genes are TRBV5-1 and TRBJ1-2, with D possibly matching TRBD1 (6 bases). From germline, CDR1 is SGHRS and CDR2 YFSETQ. With 3 bases removed from V and 3 bases from J, the gap between germline ends came to 18 bases. The CDR3 extends over 16 amino acids. CDR3 nucleotides: TGCGCCAGCAGCTCCGACGCCGGACAGTCTCACTATGGCTACACCTTC. Its translation: CASSSDAGQSHYGYTF.

The rearrangement links TRBV12-3 or TRBV12-4 to TRBJ1-1, with D unresolved. V was trimmed by 8 bases and J by 5 bases, leaving 12 bases between them. This CDR3 is 12 amino acids long. The CDR3 region has the DNA TGTGCCAGCGAGGGTGAGAGGACTGAAGCTTTCTTT. Amino acid sequence: CASEGERTEAFF.

This sequence joins TRBV5-1 and TRBJ1-1, with D perhaps TRBD1 (6 bases). With 0 bases removed from V and 2 bases from J, the gap between germline ends came to 8 bases. The germline V gene encodes CDR1 SGHRS and CDR2 YFSETQ. The CDR3 consists of 14 residues. The CDR3 loop is CASSLAGTNTEAFF. Written as DNA, the CDR3 is TGCGCCAGCAGCTTGGCGGGGACAAACACTGAAGCTTTCTTT.

V usage is TRBV4-1 and J usage is TRBJ2-2; 11 bases map to TRBD2. The CDR3 contains 18 residues. Trimming at V came to 2 bases and at J to 0 bases, leaving 5 bases not matched to a gene. CDR1 and CDR2 from the germline V gene are MGHRA and YSYEKL. The CDR3 DNA sequence: TGCGCCAGCAGCCAATTCTTAGCGGGGGGGCCGAACACCGGGGAGCTGTTTTTT. Translation gives CASSQFLAGGPNTGELFF.

This clone has just a few counts. V is TRBV28 and J is TRBJ1-2; D is perhaps TRBD1 (6 bases). The V gene lost 6 bases and the J gene lost 4 bases, with 15 bases spanning the gap. The CDR3 is made up of 14 amino acids. The germline V gene encodes CDR1 MDHEN and CDR2 SYDVKM. CDR3 residues: CASREERGGYGYTF. CDR3 coding DNA: TGTGCCAGCAGGGAGGAGAGAGGGGGCTATGGCTACACCTTC.

The V gene is TRBV27, the J gene TRBJ1-5; the D is unclear. The germline V gene encodes CDR1 MNHEY and CDR2 SMNVEV (reference sequence). This CDR3 has 15 amino acids. V lost 6 bases and J 7 bases, leaving 19 bases between the germline ends. Here the CDR3 DNA reads TGTGCCAGCAGCGCCTCTTTTGGAAGCAGGCAGCCCCAGCATTTT. Its protein is CASSASFGSRQPQHF.

The J gene is TRBJ1-1, the V gene TRBV29-1; D not certain. The CDR3 has 11 residues. The germline CDR1 and CDR2 sequences are SQVTM and ANQGSEA. The V gene lost 0 bases and the J gene lost 3 bases, with 2 bases spanning the gap. In DNA form, the CDR3 reads TGCAGCGTTGAAGACGACACTGAAGCTTTCTTT. It translates to CSVEDDTEAFF. Filled out from reference TRBV29-1 and TRBJ1-1, the complete variable domain reads SAVISQKPSRDICQRGTSLTIQCQVDSQVTMMFWYRQQPGQSLTLIATANQGSEATYESGFVIDKFPISRPNLTFSTLTVSNMSPEDSSIYLCSVEDDTEAFFGQGTRLTVV.

This chain links TRBV6-5 with TRBJ2-3; weak D call: TRBD2 (6 bases). The V end was cut by 8 bases, the J end by 0 bases, with 9 bases between. The germline gives CDR1 MNHEY, CDR2 SVGAGI. The CDR3 has 13 amino acids. Written as DNA, the CDR3 is TGTGCCAGCCGGGACTTTAGCACAGATACGCAGTATTTT. Residues: CASRDFSTDTQYF.

The gene calls are TRBV5-1 and TRBJ1-1, with D possibly matching TRBD1 (5 bases). Germline assignment: CDR1 SGHRS and CDR2 YFSETQ. This CDR3 spans 14 amino acids. Trimming removed 4 bases from V and 0 bases from J, with 10 bases in between. The CDR3 spells CASSALQVNTEAFF. DNA for the CDR3: TGCGCCAGCAGCGCCCTACAGGTGAACACTGAAGCTTTCTTT.

The rearrangement links TRBV4-3 to TRBJ2-3; no reliable D call. V dropped 5 bases and J dropped 0 bases, with 9 bases sitting between them. Germline-derived CDR1 and CDR2 are LGHNA and YSLEER. The CDR3 runs 14 residues. CDR3 in amino acids: CASSSQISTDTQYF. CDR3 DNA: TGCGCCAGCAGCTCTCAGATAAGCACAGATACGCAGTATTTT.

The chain links TRBV6-2 or TRBV6-3 to TRBJ1-1, with 7 bases aligning to TRBD1. CDR1 and CDR2 (germline): MNHEY, SVGEGT. This CDR3 region has 16 residues. J gave up 2 bases and V 6 bases, and 12 bases lay outside the gene matches. The CDR3 here is CASSPTSRQGNTEAFF. As DNA, the CDR3 is TGTGCCAGCAGCCCTACGAGCAGACAGGGCAACACTGAAGCTTTCTTT.

V usage is TRBV5-1 and J usage is TRBJ2-7, with unresolved D. V shed 0 bases and J shed 3 bases, with 7 bases lying between them. The length of the CDR3 is 13 residues. Per germline, CDR1 SGHRS and CDR2 YFSETQ. Here the CDR3 DNA reads TGCGCCAGCAGCTTGGGCCAGTACTACGAGCAGTACTTC. Its translation is CASSLGQYYEQYF.

There are a few counts of this clone. The rearrangement links TRBV11-2 to TRBJ1-2; D might be TRBD1 (6 bases). The CDR3 runs to 14 residues. The V end lost 5 bases, the J end lost 5 bases, and 15 bases lay between the germline ends. Germline CDR1 and CDR2: SGHAT and FQNNGV. The CDR3 DNA is TGTGCCAGCAGCCCAAGAGGGGGGGCGTATGGCTACACCTTC. As protein: CASSPRGGAYGYTF.

The V gene is TRBV5-1, the J gene TRBJ1-2; D might be TRBD1 (6 bases). Trimming removed 2 bases from V and 3 bases from J, with 14 bases in between. The CDR3 runs to 15 residues. Per germline, CDR1 SGHRS and CDR2 YFSETQ. Here the CDR3 DNA reads TGCGCCAGCAGCTTCAGCGGGACAAACTACTATGGCTACACCTTC. Translated: CASSFSGTNYYGYTF. Filled out from reference TRBV5-1 and TRBJ1-2, the complete variable domain reads KAGVTQTPRYLIKTRGQQVTLSCSPISGHRSVSWYQQTPGQGLQFLFEYFSETQRNKGNFPGRFSGRQFSNSRSEMNVSTLELGDSALYLCASSFSGTNYYGYTFGSGTRLTVV.

The chain recombines TRBV12-3 or TRBV12-4 with TRBJ1-1; the D is unclear. The CDR3 contains 13 residues. Trimming pared 5 bases from V and 2 bases from J, leaving 9 bases between. DNA of the CDR3: TGTGCCAGCAGTCCTCAGGTCAACACTGAAGCTTTCTTT. This sequence encodes CASSPQVNTEAFF.

The chain joins TRBV7-2 to TRBJ2-3; 11 nucleotides agree with TRBD1. CDR3 length: 13 residues. From germline, CDR1 is SGHTA and CDR2 FQGNSA. Losses at the gene ends were 5 bases for V and 9 bases for J; bases not matched to a gene: 4. The CDR3 region has the DNA TGTGCCAGCAGCGGACAGGGGGCGTTGACGCAGTATTTT. Translating it yields CASSGQGALTQYF.

The chain joins TRBV2 to TRBJ2-3, with TRBD1 matching over 9 bases. Germline CDR1 SNHLY, CDR2 FYNNEI. The V segment lost 9 bases and the J segment 0 bases; nucleotides outside the gene matches: 16. This CDR3 comprises 18 residues. Here the CDR3 DNA reads TGTGCCAGTTCGGGACAGGGTAATCTAGGGAGGAGCACAGATACGCAGTATTTT. Translating it yields CASSGQGNLGRSTDTQYF.